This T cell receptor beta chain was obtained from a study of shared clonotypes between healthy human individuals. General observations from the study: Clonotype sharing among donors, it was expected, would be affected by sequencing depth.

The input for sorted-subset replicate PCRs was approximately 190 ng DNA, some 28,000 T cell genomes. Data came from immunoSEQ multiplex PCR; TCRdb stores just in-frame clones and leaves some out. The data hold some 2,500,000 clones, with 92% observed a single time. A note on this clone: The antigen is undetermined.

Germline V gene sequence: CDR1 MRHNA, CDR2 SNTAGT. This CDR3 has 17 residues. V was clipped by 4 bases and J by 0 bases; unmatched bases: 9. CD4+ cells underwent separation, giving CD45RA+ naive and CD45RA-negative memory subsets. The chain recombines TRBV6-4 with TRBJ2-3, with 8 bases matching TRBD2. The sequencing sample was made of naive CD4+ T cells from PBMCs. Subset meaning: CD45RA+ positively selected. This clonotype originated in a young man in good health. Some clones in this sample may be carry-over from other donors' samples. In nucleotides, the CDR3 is TGTGCCAGCAGTGTGAGCGGGAGAGGTGGGAGCACAGATACGCAGTATTTT. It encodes CASSVSGRGGSTDTQYF.